One and the same sample provided the 26 T cell receptor beta chains below, sequenced in a study of blood T cell repertoires in COVID-19. Repertoires were generated with immunoSEQ multiplex PCR, while TCRdb's copy carries only in-frame clones and drops some. The table includes roughly 150,000 clones, approximately 84% detected once. The specimen sequenced was PBMCs or T cells enriched from blood (not recorded which). The source of these receptors is a woman in her thirties or forties with acute COVID-19.

This CDR3 reads CATSDLQVGVYGYTF. CDR3 sequence (DNA): TGTGCCACCAGTGATTTGCAAGTGGGAGTGTATGGCTACACCTTC. This sequence joins TRBV24-1 and TRBJ1-2; no definite D call. The CDR3 spans 15 residues. The V and J ends lost 0 bases and 5 bases respectively, with 12 bases between them. Germline assignment: CDR1 KGHDR and CDR2 SFDVKD.

This rearrangement joins TRBV6-5 to TRBJ1-1; TRBD1 might be the D (5 bases). The CDR3 extends over 15 amino acids. V gave up 6 bases and J gave up 6 bases, with 20 bases separating them. Germline V gene sequence: CDR1 MNHEY, CDR2 SVGAGI. The CDR3 DNA reads TGTGCCAGCAGCGCCGGGACCCTGGGGGGGGCTGAAGCTTTCTTT. Protein sequence: CASSAGTLGGAEAFF.

The chain couples TRBV6-1 to TRBJ2-7, with 8 bases lining up with TRBD2. The CDR3 contains 16 residues. CDR1 is MNHNS and CDR2 is SASEGT in the germline V gene. After removal of 4 bases from V and 0 bases from J, the junction contained 8 bases not matched to a gene. Written as DNA, the CDR3 is TGTGCCAGCAGTGCTTCGACTAGCGTTAGCTCCTACGAGCAGTACGTC. It is translated as CASSASTSVSSYEQYV.

The chain uses TRBV14 and TRBJ1-4; weak D call: TRBD1 (6 bases). CDR3 length equals 13 residues. Germline CDR1 reads SGHDN; CDR2 reads FVKESK. V was cut by 4 bases and J by 5 bases, with 8 bases left in between. CDR3 in DNA: TGTGCCAGCAGCCGGGGGGGCAATGAAAAACTGTTTTTT. Its protein product is CASSRGGNEKLFF. The whole variable domain, remainder taken from reference TRBV14 and TRBJ1-4, is EAGVTQFPSHSVIEKGQTVTLRCDPISGHDNLYWYRRVMGKEIKFLLHFVKESKQDESGMPNNRFLAERTGGTYSTLKVQPAELEDSGVYFCASSRGGNEKLFFGSGTQLSVL.

This chain joins TRBV5-1 and TRBJ1-1; D gene unclear. This CDR3 has 14 amino acids. Germline CDR1 and CDR2: SGHRS and YFSETQ. Trimming took 0 bases from V and 3 from J, leaving 9 bases between them. CDR3 sequence reads: CASSLGTLDTEAFF. CDR3 in DNA: TGCGCCAGCAGCTTGGGCACTTTAGACACTGAAGCTTTCTTT.

This clone was observed once. The genes are TRBV9 and TRBJ2-5, with 8 bases lining up with TRBD2. The CDR3 loop spans 16 amino acids. CDR1 and CDR2 from the germline V gene are SGDLS and YYNGEE. V shed 0 bases and J 4 bases; nucleotides not matched to a gene: 8. CDR3 region: CASSVGSGLALETQYF. The CDR3 bases are TGTGCCAGCAGCGTAGGGTCTGGACTAGCCTTAGAGACCCAGTACTTC.

This clone was picked up a small number of times. The chain recombines TRBV18 with TRBJ2-1; 7 bases align to TRBD2. The CDR3 runs to 14 residues. The germline CDR1 and CDR2 sequences are KGHSH and LQKENI. Unmatched junction bases numbered 6, after V lost 3 bases and J lost 7 bases. CDR3 nucleotides: TGTGCCAGCTCACCCGGGGACTACTTAAATGAGCAGTTCTTC. The encoded protein is CASSPGDYLNEQFF.

J is TRBJ2-1 and V is TRBV7-9; 10 bases map to TRBD1. This CDR3 contains 15 residues. With 2 bases clipped from V and 7 bases from J, the junction kept 5 bases outside the gene matches. Germline CDR1 is SEHNR and CDR2 is FQNEAQ (reference sequence). This CDR3 reads CASSLRTGGMNEQFF. The CDR3 coding sequence is TGTGCCAGCAGCTTAAGGACAGGGGGGATGAATGAGCAGTTCTTC.

This clone is a singleton in its sample. The V and J genes are TRBV3-1 (or the pseudogene TRBV3-2) and TRBJ1-1; no clear D gene. This CDR3 is 15 amino acids long. V dropped 1 base and J dropped 0 bases, with 9 bases sitting between them. CDR1 and CDR2 (germline): LGHDT, YNNKEL (reference sequence). The CDR3 DNA follows: TGTGCCAGCAGCCAAGTAAACAGTATGAACACTGAAGCTTTCTTT. It is translated as CASSQVNSMNTEAFF.

V gene TRBV7-3 combines with J gene TRBJ2-3; no clear D. V shed 4 bases and J shed 2 bases, with 7 bases lying between them. This CDR3 is 13 amino acids long. From germline, CDR1 is SGHTA and CDR2 FQGTGA. The DNA of the CDR3 is TGTGCCAGCAGCTCACAGTCCACAGATACGCAGTATTTT. This encodes CASSSQSTDTQYF.

V and J are TRBV30 and TRBJ2-1; tentatively, D is TRBD1 (6 bases). Germline loops: CDR1 GTSNPN, CDR2 SVGIG (reference sequence). This CDR3 is built from 11 residues. V was pared by 3 bases and J by 12 bases, with 12 bases between. The CDR3 spells CAWSDRPRQFF. The CDR3, as DNA: TGTGCCTGGAGCGACAGGCCGAGGCAGTTCTTC.

This clone has a single count. V usage is TRBV5-6 and J usage is TRBJ1-1; 8 bases fit TRBD1. V was pared by 3 bases and J by 1 base, with 11 bases of the junction left unmatched. Germline V gives CDR1 SGHDT, CDR2 YYEEEE. CDR3 size: 17 residues. In DNA form, the CDR3 reads TGTGCCAGCAGCTCGTTCCTCCAGGGGGCGCGGAACACTGAAGCTTTCTTT. Its protein product is CASSSFLQGARNTEAFF.

There are many counts of this clone. The chain joins TRBV30 to TRBJ2-1, with a tentative D call TRBD2 (5 bases). From germline, CDR1 is GTSNPN and CDR2 SVGIG (reference sequence). Trimming took 5 bases from V and 9 from J, leaving 14 bases between them. The CDR3 covers 12 residues. This CDR3 is CAWRGLLREQFF. CDR3 in DNA: TGTGCCTGGCGCGGGCTCCTCCGTGAGCAGTTCTTC. Drawing the rest from reference TRBV30 and TRBJ2-1, the complete variable domain is SQTIHQWPATLVQPVGSPLSLECTVEGTSNPNLYWYRQAAGRGLQLLFYSVGIGQISSEVPQNLSASRPQDRQFILSSKKLLLSDSGFYLCAWRGLLREQFFGPGTRLTVL.

This clone was detected once. The genes are TRBV2 and TRBJ1-3, with no clear D. V lost 3 bases and J lost 0, with 9 bases in between. From germline, CDR1 is SNHLY and CDR2 FYNNEI. CDR3 size: 15 residues. The CDR3 loop reads CASSDSGNSGNTIYF. In nucleotides, the CDR3 is TGTGCCAGCAGTGACTCAGGCAACTCTGGAAACACCATATATTTT.

The V call is TRBV25-1, the J call TRBJ2-1; 8 nucleotides match TRBD2. CDR1 and CDR2 from the germline V gene are MGHDK and SYGVNS. V shed 4 bases and J 4 bases; nucleotides not matched to a gene: 6. The length of the CDR3 is 15 residues. CDR3 sequence reads: CASSAPGLDYNEQFF. In DNA, the CDR3 is TGTGCCAGCAGTGCCCCGGGACTAGATTACAATGAGCAGTTCTTC.

Many counts were recorded for this clone. This chain links TRBV28 with TRBJ2-7; 8 positions match TRBD2. This CDR3 has 15 residues. Germline CDR1 and CDR2: MDHEN and SYDVKM. V shed 5 bases, J shed 9 bases, and the junction held 15 bases outside the gene matches. In nucleotides, the CDR3 is TGTGCCAGCAGTCTCCGGGGGGGCCAGGGAATGAGGCAGTACGTC. Amino acid sequence: CASSLRGGQGMRQYV.

This chain connects TRBV21-1 to TRBJ2-7; whether TRBD2, the table's D call, matches the DNA was not checked. TRBV21-1 is a pseudogene locus. The CDR3 sequence is 9 residues long. CDR3 sequence (DNA): TGTGCCAGCAGCAAAGGGAGGCACTTC. It translates to CASSKGRHF.

The J gene is TRBJ1-2, the V gene TRBV30, with D perhaps matching TRBD1 (6 bases). V was cut by 3 bases and J by 7 bases, with 15 bases left in between. The germline CDR1 and CDR2 sequences are GTSNPN and SVGIG (reference sequence). This CDR3 has 13 residues. The CDR3 spells CAWSLMGAFGYTF. The CDR3 DNA reads TGTGCCTGGAGCCTGATGGGGGCATTTGGCTACACCTTC.

The chain recombines TRBV5-4 with TRBJ1-1; the D gene is possibly TRBD1 (5 bases). The length of the CDR3 is 15 residues. With 0 bases removed from V and 5 bases from J, the gap between germline ends came to 14 bases. Germline CDR1 SGHNT, CDR2 YYREEE (reference sequence). The CDR3 reads CASSLAGRGKTEAFF. CDR3 coding DNA: TGTGCCAGCAGCTTGGCGGGTAGGGGCAAAACTGAAGCTTTCTTT.

The chain recombines TRBV6-5 with TRBJ2-2; unclear D gene. Germline CDR1 reads MNHEY; CDR2 reads SVGAGI. V lost 7 bases, J lost 0 bases, and 12 bases lay in between. The CDR3 contains 15 residues. CDR3 loop: CASISGSANTGELFF. The DNA for the CDR3 is TGTGCCAGCATCTCCGGGTCAGCGAACACCGGGGAGCTGTTTTTT.

This rearrangement joins TRBV19 to TRBJ1-1; the D gene is possibly TRBD1 (5 bases). This CDR3 contains 14 residues. V dropped 1 base and J dropped 4 bases, with 10 bases sitting between them. Germline V gives CDR1 LNHDA, CDR2 SQIVND (reference sequence). The CDR3 region has the DNA TGTGCCAGTAGTATAGGGGGCGAGGCCACTGAAGCTTTCTTT. Translation: CASSIGGEATEAFF.

By its share, this clone is medium-sized. This chain joins TRBV5-4 and TRBJ2-7, with TRBD2 matching over 8 bases. The CDR3 is 13 residues long. Germline CDR1 and CDR2: SGHNT and YYREEE (reference sequence). The V gene end was trimmed by 4 bases and the J gene end by 5 bases; junction bases not matched to a gene: 5. The DNA for the CDR3 is TGTGCCAGCAGCGACGGGACTAGACACGAGCAGTACGTC. Amino acid sequence: CASSDGTRHEQYV.

This clone has just a few counts. Other nucleotide sequences from this sample produce the same CDR3. This sequence joins TRBV6-4 and TRBJ2-3; 8 bases align to TRBD2. This CDR3 is built from 16 residues. The V gene end was trimmed by 0 bases and the J gene end by 0 bases; junction bases not matched to a gene: 2. Germline CDR1 reads MRHNA; CDR2 reads SNTAGT. The CDR3 bases are TGTGCCAGCAGTGACTCGGCGGGAGGCAGCACAGATACGCAGTATTTT. Protein sequence: CASSDSAGGSTDTQYF.

The chain uses TRBV7-9 and TRBJ1-2, with TRBD1 as a possible D gene (6 bases). Germline V gives CDR1 SEHNR, CDR2 FQNEAQ (reference sequence). The CDR3 sequence is 15 residues long. V dropped 1 base and J dropped 4 bases, with 13 bases sitting between them. In DNA form, the CDR3 reads TGTGCCAGCAGCTTAGGGCAGGGGTACGTCTATGGCTACACCTTC. The encoded protein is CASSLGQGYVYGYTF.

This sequence joins TRBV4-2 and TRBJ1-1; D may be TRBD1 (5 bases). The CDR3 spans 14 residues. Germline V gene data show CDR1 as LGHNA and CDR2 as YNFKEQ. V lost 4 bases to trimming and J lost 4 bases, with 13 bases between them. The CDR3 region is CASSPQAALTEAFF. DNA of the CDR3: TGTGCCAGCAGCCCACAGGCAGCGCTCACTGAAGCTTTCTTT.

The rearrangement joins TRBV3-1 (or the pseudogene TRBV3-2) to TRBJ2-3; D is perhaps TRBD2 (5 bases). Germline V lookup: CDR1 LGHDT, CDR2 YNNKEL (reference sequence). Trimming took off 2 bases at V and 2 bases at J, with 11 bases between the two ends. The CDR3 has 15 amino acids. The CDR3 nucleotides are TGTGCCAGCAGCCAACAAGGACTCGTCACAGATACGCAGTATTTT. Encoded protein: CASSQQGLVTDTQYF.